This T cell receptor (beta chain) comes out of a study of CD8 T cells in Susac syndrome. Sequencing targeted TCR beta in T cells from blood (CD8+ and CD4+). Random hexamers primed reverse transcription of roughly 0.5 to 1 ug RNA. TCRdb analysed the immunoSEQ multiplex PCR reads with MiXCR anew, one entry per CDR3 protein. The table has some 210,000 distinct CDR3 sequences, 94% seen once. The germline V gene encodes CDR1 LNHDA and CDR2 SQIVND (reference sequence). The ends were cut back, 5 bases at V and 3 bases at J, with 13 bases in the middle. This CDR3 region has 14 residues. The chain uses TRBV19 and TRBJ1-1; D is perhaps TRBD1 (6 bases). The sample comprised CD4+ T cells from PBMCs. This TCR came from a human donor with Susac syndrome. The DNA for the CDR3 is TGTGCCAGTAGTCCCGGCCACAGGGACACTGAAGCTTTCTTT. This codes for CASSPGHRDTEAFF.